A single sample gave rise to the 10 T cell receptor beta chains below, sequenced in a study of cytomegalovirus exposure and HLA in healthy donors. Primers: 60 Vbeta forward and 13 Jbeta reverse. TCRdb's table, derived via immunoSEQ multiplex PCR, lists solely in-frame clones and lacks some. Here the sample table reports some 75,000 clones. The sequenced material came from PBMCs. The receptors shown here come from a man aged 35-49 years in good health and CMV-seronegative.

The chain links TRBV5-6 to TRBJ2-7, with 8 bases lining up with TRBD2. The V gene's germline CDR1 is SGHDT and CDR2 YYEEEE. The CDR3 extends over 14 amino acids. Germline trimming cut 3 bases from V and 3 bases from J; bases unmatched to any gene: 5. CDR3 in DNA: TGTGCCAGCAGCTCGGGGGGGGAAAACTACGAGCAGTACTTC. Residues: CASSSGGENYEQYF.

This sequence joins TRBV5-1 and TRBJ1-1, with D unresolved. Trimming removed 0 bases at V and 0 bases at J, with 12 bases between. The CDR3 runs 16 residues. Germline CDR1 SGHRS, CDR2 YFSETQ. CDR3 residues: CASSLAENQLNTEAFF. The DNA for the CDR3 is TGCGCCAGCAGCTTGGCGGAGAACCAACTGAACACTGAAGCTTTCTTT.

The V and J genes are TRBV9 and TRBJ2-2, with 8 bases identical to TRBD2. The CDR3 covers 14 residues. Germline-derived CDR1 and CDR2 are SGDLS and YYNGEE. Trimming removed 3 bases from V and 7 bases from J; junction bases left unmatched: 5. The CDR3 DNA follows: TGTGCCAGCAGCGGCCGTAGCGGGGTCGGGGAGCTGTTTTTT. Amino acids: CASSGRSGVGELFF.

The chain has TRBV10-3 and TRBJ2-7; tentative D call: TRBD2 (5 bases). The CDR3 covers 13 residues. The germline V gene has CDR1 ENHRY and CDR2 SYGVKD. The V gene lost 9 bases and the J gene lost 5 bases, with 17 bases spanning the gap. The CDR3 here is CAIRRSEGDEQYF. DNA of the CDR3: TGTGCCATAAGACGGTCCGAGGGCGACGAGCAGTACTTC.

This chain joins TRBV25-1 and TRBJ1-1; unclear D gene. Trimming took off 1 base at V and 3 bases at J, with 3 bases between the two ends. The V gene's germline CDR1 is MGHDK and CDR2 SYGVNS. The CDR3 sequence is 12 residues long. CDR3 sequence (DNA): TGTGCCAGCAGTGAATCGTACACTGAAGCTTTCTTT. Its translation is CASSESYTEAFF.

V is TRBV5-1 and J is TRBJ1-4; 8 bases fit TRBD1. Looked up from germline, CDR1 is SGHRS and CDR2 is YFSETQ. Trimming removed 3 bases from V and 0 bases from J; junction bases left unmatched: 4. This CDR3 spans 16 amino acids. In DNA form, the CDR3 reads TGCGCCAGCAGCTCCCAACAGGGGGCAACTAATGAAAAACTGTTTTTT. Amino acids: CASSSQQGATNEKLFF.

This chain connects TRBV7-2 to TRBJ1-5; 8 nucleotides line up with TRBD1. With 5 bases clipped from V and 6 bases from J, the junction kept 9 bases outside the gene matches. The CDR3 covers 15 residues. Germline V CDR1 and CDR2: SGHTA, FQGNSA. CDR3 coding DNA: TGTGCCAGCAGCCAGGGGGCCTCGGGTGGTCAGCCCCAGCATTTT. Its protein product is CASSQGASGGQPQHF.

The rearrangement joins TRBV7-2 to TRBJ1-5, with D possibly TRBD1 on 6 matching bases. V was cut by 2 bases and J by 3 bases, with 11 bases left in between. The CDR3 sequence is 15 residues long. Germline V gene data show CDR1 as SGHTA and CDR2 as FQGNSA. The CDR3 loop is CASSLYRAINQPQHF. Here the CDR3 DNA reads TGTGCCAGCAGCTTATACAGGGCGATCAATCAGCCCCAGCATTTT. Looking up the rest from reference TRBV7-2 and TRBJ1-5 gives the full variable domain: GAGVSQSPSNKVTEKGKDVELRCDPISGHTALYWYRQSLGQGLEFLIYFQGNSAPDKSGLPSDRFSAERTGGSVSTLTIQRTQQEDSAVYLCASSLYRAINQPQHFGDGTRLSIL.

This chain uses TRBV29-1 with TRBJ2-1; TRBD2 agrees at 8 bases. CDR1 is SQVTM and CDR2 is ANQGSEA in the germline V gene. The CDR3 totals 14 residues. Germline trimming cut 6 bases from V and 7 bases from J; bases unmatched to any gene: 11. The CDR3 nucleotides read TGCAGCGTGGTTCGAACCGGGAGGGGAAATGAGCAGTTCTTC. Translation: CSVVRTGRGNEQFF.

The chain has TRBV25-1 and TRBJ1-1; 7 bases align to TRBD1. CDR1 is MGHDK and CDR2 is SYGVNS in the germline V gene. This CDR3 has 14 residues. The V segment lost 6 bases and the J segment 3 bases; nucleotides outside the gene matches: 7. The CDR3 DNA sequence: TGTGCCAGCAGCCTTACAGGGGCCTACACTGAAGCTTTCTTT. Amino acid sequence: CASSLTGAYTEAFF.